Listed below are T cell receptor beta chains from one sample, sequenced in a study of CD8 T cells in Susac syndrome. Via MiXCR, TCRdb re-called the immunoSEQ multiplex PCR reads, giving one row per CDR3 protein. The sample contains 60,000 to 75,000 distinct CDR3 sequences, over 90% of which appear only once. The sequencing sample was made of CD8+ T cells from PBMCs. The receptors were gathered from a human donor in good health. The CDR3 runs from the conserved cysteine through the conserved F or W. The D gene is left open where the match is weak. The listing skips clone size in some rows; elsewhere it reads once, few, many or a size class.

v_call,clone_size,j_call,d_call,cdr3_nt,cdr3_aa
TRBV20-1,NA,TRBJ1-5,NA,TGCAGTGCTAGAGATGAGAGAGGTCGCCAGCATTTT,CSARDERGRQHF
TRBV3-1,NA,TRBJ2-2,TRBD2,TGTGCCAGCAGCCAAGAGACTAGCACGGGGGAGCTGTTTTTT,CASSQETSTGELFF
TRBV12-3/TRBV12-4,NA,TRBJ2-2,TRBD1,TGTGCCAGCTCCGCAGGGGGAGAAACCGGGGAGCTGTTTTTT,CASSAGGETGELFF
TRBV20-1,NA,TRBJ2-1,TRBD2,TGCAGTGCTTTCCCCTGGACTAGCGGGGGGCAGGATGAGCAGTTCTTC,CSAFPWTSGGQDEQFF
TRBV7-9,NA,TRBJ1-5,TRBD1,TGTGCCAGCAGCTCCACCGGGACAGGGGGCGGTCAGCCCCAGCATTTT,CASSSTGTGGGQPQHF
TRBV3-1,NA,TRBJ2-1,TRBD2,TGTGCCAGCAGCCGAGACTCTAGCGGGGGGCAAAACAATGAGCAGTTCTTC,CASSRDSSGGQNNEQFF
TRBV25-1,NA,TRBJ1-1,NA,TGTGCCAGCAGTGCGGGACAACTCATGAACACTGAAGCTTTCTTT,CASSAGQLMNTEAFF
TRBV9,NA,TRBJ2-7,NA,TGTGCCAGCAGCCTGGGGGGGCCGGTCTACGAGCAGTACTTC,CASSLGGPVYEQYF
TRBV7-9,NA,TRBJ2-2,NA,TGTGCCAGCAGCTTAGGGGCAGGCATGAACACCGGGGAGCTGTTTTTT,CASSLGAGMNTGELFF
TRBV27,NA,TRBJ1-1,NA,TGTGCCAGCAGTTTATATCTCGGGTACGCTGAAGCTTTCTTT,CASSLYLGYAEAFF
TRBV5-1,NA,TRBJ2-7,NA,TGCGCCAGCAGCTTGACGACCGCTTCCTACGAGCAGTACTTC,CASSLTTASYEQYF
TRBV12-3/TRBV12-4,NA,TRBJ2-6,TRBD1,TGTGCCAGCAGTATCCAGACAGGGGGCTCTGGGGCCAACGTCCTGACTTTC,CASSIQTGGSGANVLTF
TRBV19,NA,TRBJ2-1,TRBD2,TGTGCCAGTAGTATGGAGGGGGGACTAGTGGGGTACAATGAGCAGTTCTTC,CASSMEGGLVGYNEQFF
TRBV5-6,NA,TRBJ2-3,NA,TGTGCCAGCAGGGGGGACGGCCCTAGCACAGATACGCAGTATTTT,CASRGDGPSTDTQYF
TRBV10-3,NA,TRBJ2-7,NA,TGTGCCATCAGTGACCGGGACCACTCCTACGAGCAGTACTTC,CAISDRDHSYEQYF
TRBV29-1,NA,TRBJ2-3,NA,TGCAGCGTTGACCCAGGGGGGGTCAGCGGGGGCCTCACAGATACGCAGTATTTT,CSVDPGGVSGGLTDTQYF
TRBV7-9,NA,TRBJ1-6,NA,TGTGCCAGCAGCTTAGGGAACTCACCCCTCCACTTT,CASSLGNSPLHF
TRBV29-1,NA,TRBJ2-4,TRBD2,TGCAGCGTTCGGGGGGGCCGACCAATTCAGTACTTC,CSVRGGRPIQYF
TRBV3-1,NA,TRBJ2-7,TRBD1,TGTGCCAGCAGCCAAGGGGACAGTTCAAACTACGAGCAGTACTTC,CASSQGDSSNYEQYF
TRBV14,few,TRBJ2-2,NA,TGTGCCAGCAGCCCCGGGGGTAACACCGGGGAGCTGTTTTTT,CASSPGGNTGELFF
TRBV7-9,once,TRBJ2-1,TRBD1,TGTGCCAGCAGTCGACAACAGGGGGGACACAATGAGCAGTTCTTC,CASSRQQGGHNEQFF
TRBV7-8,NA,TRBJ2-3,NA,TGTGCCAGCAGCTTAGACGGGGCAAGCACAGATACGCAGTATTTT,CASSLDGASTDTQYF
TRBV27,NA,TRBJ1-1,NA,TGTGCCAGCAGTTTAAGCGAATTGGGGGACACTGAAGCTTTCTTT,CASSLSELGDTEAFF
TRBV28,NA,TRBJ2-7,NA,TGTGCCAGCAGGGATTATGACACTGGCGTCTACGAGCAGTACTTC,CASRDYDTGVYEQYF
TRBV19,NA,TRBJ1-1,NA,TGTGCCAGTAAGGTTATCGGGGTTAACACTGAAGCTTTCTTT,CASKVIGVNTEAFF
TRBV29-1,NA,TRBJ2-7,TRBD2,TGCAGCGTCGAGACTAGCGCCTACGAGCAGTACTTC,CSVETSAYEQYF
TRBV5-1,NA,TRBJ2-1,TRBD1,TGCGCCAGCAGCTTGGACAGGGGGCCTGGAAATGAGCAGTTCTTC,CASSLDRGPGNEQFF
TRBV19,NA,TRBJ1-5,NA,TGTGCCAGTAGTATGAATTCGGGACAAGACATACGTGAGCCCCAGCATTTT,CASSMNSGQDIREPQHF
TRBV7-9,NA,TRBJ1-2,NA,TGTGCCAGCAGTCAAGCAAGGGGGGCAAACTATGGCTACACCTTC,CASSQARGANYGYTF
TRBV9,NA,TRBJ2-7,NA,TGTGCCAGCAGCGTTGCCGGGAGCGAGCAGTACTTC,CASSVAGSEQYF
TRBV12-3/TRBV12-4,NA,TRBJ1-1,NA,TGTGCCAGCAGTCCTCCAGGTGACCTTGAAGCTTTCTTT,CASSPPGDLEAFF
TRBV7-7,NA,TRBJ2-2,NA,TGTGCTAGCAGCTTTACGGGGGACCGATTAAACACCGGGGAGCTGTTTTTT,CASSFTGDRLNTGELFF
TRBV29-1,NA,TRBJ2-6,NA,TGCAGCGTTGAAGATCTCGGGGGAAAGGGGGCTGGGGCCAACGTCCTGACTTTC,CSVEDLGGKGAGANVLTF
TRBV4-3,once,TRBJ1-2,TRBD1,TGCGCCAGCAGCCAACCGGGACAGCTCCCCGAGGGCTACACCTTC,CASSQPGQLPEGYTF
TRBV5-1,NA,TRBJ1-2,NA,TGCGCCAGCAGCTTGGGGGCTGAGGGTTACTATGGCTACACCTTC,CASSLGAEGYYGYTF
TRBV29-1,NA,TRBJ1-6,NA,TGCAGCGTAAGACTCGAGACAGGTCCATCCACCCTCCACTTT,CSVRLETGPSTLHF
TRBV5-4,NA,TRBJ2-3,TRBD1,TGTGCCAGCAGCAACAAAGGACAGGGGAGCACAGATACGCAGTATTTT,CASSNKGQGSTDTQYF
TRBV27,NA,TRBJ1-5,NA,TGTGCCAGCAGTCCACTGGGCAATCAGCCCCAGCATTTT,CASSPLGNQPQHF
TRBV28,NA,TRBJ1-5,NA,TGTGCCAGCAGTTCCCGCTCGTATAGCAATCAGCCCCAGCATTTT,CASSSRSYSNQPQHF
TRBV7-9,few,TRBJ2-7,NA,TGTGCCAGCAGCTTAGCGAGCTTCTACGAGCAGTACTTC,CASSLASFYEQYF
TRBV6-6,NA,TRBJ2-5,NA,TGTGCCAGCAGACAAGAGACCCAGTACTTC,CASRQETQYF
TRBV4-2,NA,TRBJ2-3,TRBD2,TGTGCCAGCAGCCAAGTAACTAGCGGGGGGACAGATACGCAGTATTTT,CASSQVTSGGTDTQYF
TRBV30,NA,TRBJ2-2,NA,TGTGCCTGGGGTGTCTACAGGAACACCGGGGAGCTGTTTTTT,CAWGVYRNTGELFF
TRBV30,NA,TRBJ1-1,NA,TGTGCCTGGACCCTTTTTATGAACACTGAAGCTTTCTTT,CAWTLFMNTEAFF
TRBV4-3,NA,TRBJ2-1,TRBD2,TGCGCCAGCAGCCAAGAAATAGCGGGGGGTAGATACAATGAGCAGTTCTTC,CASSQEIAGGRYNEQFF
TRBV7-7,NA,TRBJ1-1,TRBD1,TGTGCTAGCAGCACCAACCGGGACAGTGAAGCTTTCTTT,CASSTNRDSEAFF
TRBV20-1,NA,TRBJ1-2,NA,TGCAGTGCTAGAGATCTCGCAGCGTACTATGGCTACACCTTC,CSARDLAAYYGYTF
TRBV6-5,once,TRBJ2-7,TRBD1,TGTGCCAGCAGTCCCTCGACGGGACAGGGGAACTACGAGCAGTACTTC,CASSPSTGQGNYEQYF
TRBV7-6,NA,TRBJ1-4,NA,TGTGCCAGCAGCCTTTACTCAGGGCCTAATGAAAAACTGTTTTTT,CASSLYSGPNEKLFF
TRBV7-9,once,TRBJ1-4,NA,TGTGCCAGCAGCTTAAAGGACAATAATGAAAAACTGTTTTTT,CASSLKDNNEKLFF
TRBV7-9,NA,TRBJ2-1,TRBD2,TGTGCCAGCAGCGGCGCGGGGGGTTACAATGAGCAGTTCTTC,CASSGAGGYNEQFF
TRBV27,NA,TRBJ2-5,NA,TGTGCCAGCAGTTTACGACAGTACCAAGAGACCCAGTACTTC,CASSLRQYQETQYF
TRBV7-9,NA,TRBJ1-5,NA,TGTGCCAGCAGCGGTCCATCCGGTAACACAGGGACCCAGCCCCAGCATTTT,CASSGPSGNTGTQPQHF
TRBV7-9,NA,TRBJ2-2,NA,TGTGCCAGCGGACCGAGACAGGACAACACCGGGGAGCTGTTTTTT,CASGPRQDNTGELFF
TRBV3-1,NA,TRBJ1-1,NA,TGTGCCAGCAGCCAAGATACCATCACGAACACTGAAGCTTTCTTT,CASSQDTITNTEAFF
TRBV5-6,NA,TRBJ1-1,NA,TGTGCCAGCAGCTTGATGACAGCTGAAGCTTTCTTT,CASSLMTAEAFF
TRBV3-1,NA,TRBJ2-7,NA,TGTGCCAGCAGCCAAGATGGTGCTGAGGCAGGGAGGTTCGACGAGCAGTACTTC,CASSQDGAEAGRFDEQYF